This T cell receptor beta chain was sequenced during a study of T cells after yellow fever vaccination. The CDR3 is 14 amino acids. V shed 7 bases, J shed 7 bases, and the junction held 7 bases outside the gene matches. CDR1 is MNHEY, CDR2 SVGAGI, per germline. In its sample, this clonotype was seen many times. What it recognizes is unknown. Regarding the study as a whole: Reappearance after the booster was observed for most primary-vaccination clones (96% CD4, over 75% CD8). It was a weaker secondary response, yet one that peaked faster, at day 5 versus 15.

From the 5' RACE reads, TCRdb called clonotypes with MiXCR, one entry per CDR3 protein. This sample has roughly 120,000 distinct CDR3 sequences; more than 5.5% occur once, and the top ten carry over 2.5%. The chain combines TRBV6-5 with TRBJ2-1; TRBD1 aligns across 10 bases. This clonotype originated in a man aged 18 to 29 who received the YFV17D yellow fever vaccine. Here the sequenced sample was CD4+ T cells sorted from PBMCs, taken roughly seven weeks after the first yellow fever vaccination. The CDR3 protein is CASTAGQGWNEQFF. For the CDR3, the DNA is TGTGCCAGCACGGCGGGACAGGGGTGGAATGAGCAGTTCTTC.